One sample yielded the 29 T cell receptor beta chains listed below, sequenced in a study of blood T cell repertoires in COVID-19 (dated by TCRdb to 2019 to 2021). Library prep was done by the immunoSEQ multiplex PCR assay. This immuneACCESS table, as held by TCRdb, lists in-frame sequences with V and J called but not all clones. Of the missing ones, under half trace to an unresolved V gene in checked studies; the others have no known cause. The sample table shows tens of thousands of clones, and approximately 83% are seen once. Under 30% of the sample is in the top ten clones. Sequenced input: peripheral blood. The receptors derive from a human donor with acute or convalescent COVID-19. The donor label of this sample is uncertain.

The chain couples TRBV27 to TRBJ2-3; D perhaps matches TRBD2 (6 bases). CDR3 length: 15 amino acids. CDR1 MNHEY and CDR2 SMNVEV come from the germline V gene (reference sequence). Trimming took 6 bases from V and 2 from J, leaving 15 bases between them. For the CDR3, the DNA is TGTGCCAGCAGCCCCTCCGGGACTCACACAGATACGCAGTATTTT. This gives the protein CASSPSGTHTDTQYF.

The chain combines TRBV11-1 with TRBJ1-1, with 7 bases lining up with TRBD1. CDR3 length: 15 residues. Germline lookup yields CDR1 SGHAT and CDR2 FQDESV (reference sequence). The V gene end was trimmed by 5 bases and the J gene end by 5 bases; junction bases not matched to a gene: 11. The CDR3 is CASSRNRGTATEAFF. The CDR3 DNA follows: TGTGCCAGCAGCCGCAACAGGGGAACGGCGACTGAAGCTTTCTTT.

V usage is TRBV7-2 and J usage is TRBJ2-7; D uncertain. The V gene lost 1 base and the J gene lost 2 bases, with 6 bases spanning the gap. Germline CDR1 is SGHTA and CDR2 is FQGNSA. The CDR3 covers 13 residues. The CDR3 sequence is CASSLDPTYEQYF. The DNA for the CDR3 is TGTGCCAGCAGCTTAGATCCCACCTACGAGCAGTACTTC.

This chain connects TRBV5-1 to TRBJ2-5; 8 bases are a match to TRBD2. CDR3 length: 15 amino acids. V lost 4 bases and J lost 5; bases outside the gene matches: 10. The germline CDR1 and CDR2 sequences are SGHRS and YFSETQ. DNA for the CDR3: TGCGCCAGCAGCCTGACTCCGGGAGGGAGGGAGACCCAGTACTTC. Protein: CASSLTPGGRETQYF. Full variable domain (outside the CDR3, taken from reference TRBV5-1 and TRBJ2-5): KAGVTQTPRYLIKTRGQQVTLSCSPISGHRSVSWYQQTPGQGLQFLFEYFSETQRNKGNFPGRFSGRQFSNSRSEMNVSTLELGDSALYLCASSLTPGGRETQYFGPGTRLLVL.

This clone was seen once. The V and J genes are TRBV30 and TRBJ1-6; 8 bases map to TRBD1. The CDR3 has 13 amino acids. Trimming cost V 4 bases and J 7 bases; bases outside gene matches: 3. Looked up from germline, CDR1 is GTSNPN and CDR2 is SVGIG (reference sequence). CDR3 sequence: CAWIRQGNSPLHF. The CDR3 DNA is TGTGCCTGGATTCGACAGGGGAATTCACCCCTCCACTTT.

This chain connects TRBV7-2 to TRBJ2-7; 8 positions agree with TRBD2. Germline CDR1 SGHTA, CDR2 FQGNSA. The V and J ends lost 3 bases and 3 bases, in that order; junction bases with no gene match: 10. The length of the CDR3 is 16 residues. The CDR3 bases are TGTGCCAGCAGCTTGGCTTCCGCGGGAGGCTTCTACGAGCAGTACTTC. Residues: CASSLASAGGFYEQYF.

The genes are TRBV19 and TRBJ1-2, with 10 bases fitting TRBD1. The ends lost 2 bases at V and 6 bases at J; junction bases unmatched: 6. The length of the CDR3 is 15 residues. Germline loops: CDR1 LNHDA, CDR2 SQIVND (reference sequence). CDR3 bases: TGTGCCAGTAGTATATTGTCGGGACAGGGGAATGGCTACACCTTC. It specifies CASSILSGQGNGYTF.

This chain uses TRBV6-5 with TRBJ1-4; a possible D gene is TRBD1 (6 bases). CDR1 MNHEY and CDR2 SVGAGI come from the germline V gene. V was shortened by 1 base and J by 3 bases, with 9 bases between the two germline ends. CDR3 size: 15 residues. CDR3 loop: CASSYFGGPNEKLFF. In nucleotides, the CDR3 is TGTGCCAGCAGTTACTTCGGGGGGCCTAATGAAAAACTGTTTTTT.

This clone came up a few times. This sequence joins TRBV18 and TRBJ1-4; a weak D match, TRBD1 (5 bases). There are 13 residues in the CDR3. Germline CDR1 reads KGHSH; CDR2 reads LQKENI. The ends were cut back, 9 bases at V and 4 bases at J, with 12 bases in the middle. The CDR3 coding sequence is TGTGCCAGTTCAAGACAGTTTAATGAAAAACTGTTTTTT. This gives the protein CASSRQFNEKLFF.

This CDR3 is CASSFGQSTSEAFF. CDR3 nucleotide sequence: TGCGCCAGCAGCTTCGGACAGTCAACAAGTGAAGCTTTCTTT. The gene calls are TRBV5-1 and TRBJ1-1; tentatively, D is TRBD1 (6 bases). This CDR3 region has 14 residues. CDR1 and CDR2 (germline): SGHRS, YFSETQ. V lost 2 bases to trimming and J lost 7 bases, with 15 bases between them.

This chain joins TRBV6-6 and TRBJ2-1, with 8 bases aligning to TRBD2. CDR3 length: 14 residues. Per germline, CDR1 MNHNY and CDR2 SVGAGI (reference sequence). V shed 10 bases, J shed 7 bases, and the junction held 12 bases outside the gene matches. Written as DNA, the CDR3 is TGTGCCACACAATCGGCGGGAGGTATGAATGAGCAGTTCTTC. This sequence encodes CATQSAGGMNEQFF.

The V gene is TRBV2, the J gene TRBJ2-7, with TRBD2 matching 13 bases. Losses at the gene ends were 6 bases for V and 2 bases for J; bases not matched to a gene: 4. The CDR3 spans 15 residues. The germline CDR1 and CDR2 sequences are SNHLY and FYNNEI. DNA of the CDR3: TGTGCCAGCAGGGGGACTAGCGGGGAGACCTACGAGCAGTACTTC. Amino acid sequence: CASRGTSGETYEQYF.

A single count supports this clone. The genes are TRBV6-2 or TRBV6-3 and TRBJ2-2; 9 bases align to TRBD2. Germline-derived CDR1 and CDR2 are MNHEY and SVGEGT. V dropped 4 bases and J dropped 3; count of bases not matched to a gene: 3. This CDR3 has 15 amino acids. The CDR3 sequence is CASSSQRGDTGELFF. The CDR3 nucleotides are TGTGCCAGCAGTTCACAGCGGGGGGACACCGGGGAGCTGTTTTTT.

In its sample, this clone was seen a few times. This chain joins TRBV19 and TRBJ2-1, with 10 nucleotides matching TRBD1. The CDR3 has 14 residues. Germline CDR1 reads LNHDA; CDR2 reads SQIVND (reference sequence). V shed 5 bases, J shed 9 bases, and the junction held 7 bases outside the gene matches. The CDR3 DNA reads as TGTGCCAGTAGTCCGGGACAGGGGTCCCTTGAGCAGTTCTTC. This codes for CASSPGQGSLEQFF.

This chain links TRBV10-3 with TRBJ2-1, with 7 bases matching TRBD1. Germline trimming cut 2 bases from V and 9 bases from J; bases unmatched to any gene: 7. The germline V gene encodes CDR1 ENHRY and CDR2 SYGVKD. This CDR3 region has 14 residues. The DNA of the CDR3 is TGTGCCATCAGTGAGGCTGACAGGGCTCTTGAGCAGTTCTTC. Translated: CAISEADRALEQFF.

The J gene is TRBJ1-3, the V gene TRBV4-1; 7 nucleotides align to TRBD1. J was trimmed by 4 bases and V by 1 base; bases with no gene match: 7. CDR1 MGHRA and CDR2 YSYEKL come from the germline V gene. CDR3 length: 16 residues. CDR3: CASSQVRGGGGNTIYF. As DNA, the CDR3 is TGCGCCAGCAGCCAAGTCCGCGGAGGGGGCGGAAACACCATATATTTT.

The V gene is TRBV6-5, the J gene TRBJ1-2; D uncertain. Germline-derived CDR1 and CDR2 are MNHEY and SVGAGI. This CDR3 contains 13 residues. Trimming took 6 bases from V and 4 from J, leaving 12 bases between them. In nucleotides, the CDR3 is TGTGCCAGCAGCCGGGGTGATCCCTATGGCTACACCTTC. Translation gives CASSRGDPYGYTF.

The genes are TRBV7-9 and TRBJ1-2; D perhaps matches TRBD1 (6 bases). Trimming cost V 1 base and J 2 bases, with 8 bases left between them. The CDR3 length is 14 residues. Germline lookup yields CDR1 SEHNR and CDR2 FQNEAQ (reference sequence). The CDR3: CASSLGGQNYGYTF. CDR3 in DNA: TGTGCCAGCAGCTTAGGCGGACAGAACTATGGCTACACCTTC.

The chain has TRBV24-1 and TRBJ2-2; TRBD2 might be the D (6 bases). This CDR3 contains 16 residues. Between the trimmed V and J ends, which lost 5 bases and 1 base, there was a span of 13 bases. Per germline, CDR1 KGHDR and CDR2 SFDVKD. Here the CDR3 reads CATSGFGGVNTGELFF. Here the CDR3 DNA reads TGTGCCACCAGTGGGTTCGGCGGGGTGAACACCGGGGAGCTGTTTTTT.

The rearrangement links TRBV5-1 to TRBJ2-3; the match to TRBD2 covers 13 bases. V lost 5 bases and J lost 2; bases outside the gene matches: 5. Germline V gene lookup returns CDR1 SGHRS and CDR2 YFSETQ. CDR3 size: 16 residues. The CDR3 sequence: CASRDGTSGATDTQYF. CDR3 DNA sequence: TGCGCCAGCAGGGACGGGACTAGCGGGGCCACAGATACGCAGTATTTT.

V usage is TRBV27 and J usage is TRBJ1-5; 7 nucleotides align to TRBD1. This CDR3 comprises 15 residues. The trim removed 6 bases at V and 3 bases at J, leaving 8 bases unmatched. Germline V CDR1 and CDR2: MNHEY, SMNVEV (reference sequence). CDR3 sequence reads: CASSTGTANNQPQHF. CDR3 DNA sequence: TGTGCCAGCAGCACCGGGACAGCGAACAATCAGCCCCAGCATTTT.

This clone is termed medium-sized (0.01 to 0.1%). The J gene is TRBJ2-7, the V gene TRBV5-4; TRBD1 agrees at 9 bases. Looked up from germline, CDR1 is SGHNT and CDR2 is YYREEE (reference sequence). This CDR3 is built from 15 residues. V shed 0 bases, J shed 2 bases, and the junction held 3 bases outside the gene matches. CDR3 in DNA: TGTGCCAGCAGCTTGGCGGGACAGGGAACCTACGAGCAGTACTTC. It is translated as CASSLAGQGTYEQYF.

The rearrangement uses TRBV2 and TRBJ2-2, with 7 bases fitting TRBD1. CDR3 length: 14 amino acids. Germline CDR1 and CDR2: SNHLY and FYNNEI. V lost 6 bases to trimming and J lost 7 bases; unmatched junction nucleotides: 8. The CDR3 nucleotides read TGTGCCAGCAGCCTTAAGACAGGGATCGGGGAGCTGTTTTTT. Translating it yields CASSLKTGIGELFF.

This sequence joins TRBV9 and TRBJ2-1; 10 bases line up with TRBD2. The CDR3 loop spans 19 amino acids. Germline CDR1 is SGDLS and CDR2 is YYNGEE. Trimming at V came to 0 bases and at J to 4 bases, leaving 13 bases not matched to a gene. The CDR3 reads CASSVGSGWELAGYNEQFF. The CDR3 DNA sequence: TGTGCCAGCAGCGTAGGGAGTGGATGGGAACTAGCGGGGTACAATGAGCAGTTCTTC.

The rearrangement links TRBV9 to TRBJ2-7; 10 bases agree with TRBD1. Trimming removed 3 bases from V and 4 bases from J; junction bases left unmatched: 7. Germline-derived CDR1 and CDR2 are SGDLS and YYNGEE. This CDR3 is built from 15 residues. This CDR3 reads CASSGRDRGGYEQYF. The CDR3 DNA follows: TGTGCCAGCAGCGGAAGGGACAGGGGAGGGTACGAGCAGTACTTC.

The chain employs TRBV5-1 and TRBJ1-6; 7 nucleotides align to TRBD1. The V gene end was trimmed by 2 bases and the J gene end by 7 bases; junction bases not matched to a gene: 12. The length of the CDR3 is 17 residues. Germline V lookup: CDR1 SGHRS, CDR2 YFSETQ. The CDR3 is CASSFGLMRGRNSPLHF. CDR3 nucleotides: TGCGCCAGCAGCTTCGGGCTTATGAGGGGGCGGAATTCACCCCTCCACTTT.

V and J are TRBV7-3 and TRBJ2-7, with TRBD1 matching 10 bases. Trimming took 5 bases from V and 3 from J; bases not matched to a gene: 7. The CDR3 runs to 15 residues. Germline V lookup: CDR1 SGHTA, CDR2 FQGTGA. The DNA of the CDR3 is TGTGCCAGCAGCCGTGCCGGGACAGGGGACTACGAGCAGTACTTC. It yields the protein CASSRAGTGDYEQYF.

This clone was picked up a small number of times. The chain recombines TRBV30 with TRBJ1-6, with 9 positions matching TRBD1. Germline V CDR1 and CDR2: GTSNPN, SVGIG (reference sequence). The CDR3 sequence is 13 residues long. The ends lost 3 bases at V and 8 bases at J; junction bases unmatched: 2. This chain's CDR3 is CAWSGQGYSPLHF. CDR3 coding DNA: TGTGCCTGGAGCGGACAGGGGTATTCACCCCTCCACTTT. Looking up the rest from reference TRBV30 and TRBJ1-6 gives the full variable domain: SQTIHQWPATLVQPVGSPLSLECTVEGTSNPNLYWYRQAAGRGLQLLFYSVGIGQISSEVPQNLSASRPQDRQFILSSKKLLLSDSGFYLCAWSGQGYSPLHFGNGTRLTVT.

DNA of the CDR3: TGTGCCAGCAGCCTCGGACACCCGGCCAGGGGGGCTTTCACAGATACGCAGTATTTT. As protein: CASSLGHPARGAFTDTQYF. The chain has TRBV7-2 and TRBJ2-3; the D gene is possibly TRBD1 (7 bases). Trimming took off 5 bases at V and 2 bases at J, with 26 bases between the two ends. Germline V gives CDR1 SGHTA, CDR2 FQGNSA. The CDR3 is 19 amino acids.